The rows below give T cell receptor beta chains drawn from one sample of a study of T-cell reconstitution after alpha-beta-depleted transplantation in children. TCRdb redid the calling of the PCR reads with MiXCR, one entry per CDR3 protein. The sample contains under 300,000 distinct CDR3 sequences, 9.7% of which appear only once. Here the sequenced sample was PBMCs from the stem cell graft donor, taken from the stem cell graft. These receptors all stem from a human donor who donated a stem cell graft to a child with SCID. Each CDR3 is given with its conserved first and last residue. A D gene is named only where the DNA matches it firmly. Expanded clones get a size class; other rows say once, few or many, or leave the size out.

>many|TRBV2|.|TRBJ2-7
CASSEQNYEQYF
TGTGCCAGCAGTGAACAAAACTACGAGCAGTACTTC
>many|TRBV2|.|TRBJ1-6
CASSGPGPNSPLHF
TGTGCCAGCAGCGGACCGGGACCGAATTCACCCCTCCACTTT
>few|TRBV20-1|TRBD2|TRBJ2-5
CCARPPGLALFGETQYF
TGCTGTGCCCGACCCCCTGGACTAGCGTTATTTGGAGAGACCCAGTACTTC
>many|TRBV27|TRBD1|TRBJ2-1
CASREGQGYNEQFF
TGTGCCAGCCGAGAGGGACAGGGGTACAATGAGCAGTTCTTC
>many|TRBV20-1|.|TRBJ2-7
CSARAPWQGSYEQYF
TGCAGTGCTAGAGCACCGTGGCAGGGTTCCTACGAGCAGTACTTC
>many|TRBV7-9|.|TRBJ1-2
CASSSGPTANYGYTF
TGTGCCAGCAGCTCCGGCCCCACCGCTAACTATGGCTACACCTTC
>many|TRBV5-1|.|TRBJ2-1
CASSSQVESNRQFF
TGCGCCAGCAGCTCCCAGGTGGAAAGCAATAGGCAGTTCTTC
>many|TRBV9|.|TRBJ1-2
CASSGRVSRGGYTF
TGTGCCAGCAGCGGACGGGTCTCACGGGGTGGCTACACCTTC
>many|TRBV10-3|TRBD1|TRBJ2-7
CAISEWQGVYEQYF
TGTGCCATCAGTGAGTGGCAGGGGGTCTACGAGCAGTACTTC
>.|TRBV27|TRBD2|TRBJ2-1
CASYYRLAASNEQFF
TGTGCCAGCTATTATAGACTAGCGGCCTCTAATGAGCAGTTCTTC
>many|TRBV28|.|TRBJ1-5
CASSYRDGSNQPQHF
TGTGCCAGCAGTTACAGGGATGGGAGCAATCAGCCCCAGCATTTT
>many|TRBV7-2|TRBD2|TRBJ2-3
CASSFLAGVTTDTQYF
TGTGCCAGCAGCTTCCTAGCGGGGGTTACCACAGATACGCAGTATTTT
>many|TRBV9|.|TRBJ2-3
CASSVAPGGASDTQYF
TGTGCCAGCAGCGTAGCCCCAGGGGGGGCCTCAGATACGCAGTATTTT
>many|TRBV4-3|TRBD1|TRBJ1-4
CASSRLTGGGEKLFF
TGCGCCAGCAGCCGCTTGACAGGGGGCGGTGAAAAACTGTTTTTT
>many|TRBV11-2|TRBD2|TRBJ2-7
CASSLVSSGDSYEQYF
TGTGCCAGCAGCTTAGTCTCTAGCGGGGACTCCTACGAGCAGTACTTC
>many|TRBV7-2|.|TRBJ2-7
CASSLAIGTYEQYF
TGTGCCAGCAGCTTAGCTATAGGTACTTACGAGCAGTACTTC
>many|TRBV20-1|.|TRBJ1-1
CSAIWRADTEAFF
TGCAGTGCTATTTGGAGGGCGGACACTGAAGCTTTCTTT
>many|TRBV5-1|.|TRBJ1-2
CASSPQGYYGYTF
TGCGCCAGCAGCCCACAGGGTTACTATGGCTACACCTTC
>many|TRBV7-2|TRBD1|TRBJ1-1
CASSDSGGRTEAFF
TGTGCCAGCAGCGACTCAGGGGGCCGCACTGAAGCTTTCTTT
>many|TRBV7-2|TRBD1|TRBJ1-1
CASSPPTGGDTEAFF
TGTGCCAGCAGCCCGCCGACAGGGGGGGACACTGAAGCTTTCTTT
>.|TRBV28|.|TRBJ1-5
CASSFPPTGVNQPQHF
TGTGCCAGCAGTTTCCCCCCGACGGGGGTCAATCAGCCCCAGCATTTT
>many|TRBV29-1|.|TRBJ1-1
CSVVVGQHTEAFF
TGCAGCGTCGTCGTTGGACAGCACACTGAAGCTTTCTTT
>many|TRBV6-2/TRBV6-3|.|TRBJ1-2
CASSYAGTYNYGYTF
TGTGCCAGCAGTTACGCGGGAACCTATAACTATGGCTACACCTTC
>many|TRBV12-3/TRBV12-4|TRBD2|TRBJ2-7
CASSWDYFSSYEQYF
TGTGCCAGCAGTTGGGACTACTTTAGCTCCTACGAGCAGTACTTC
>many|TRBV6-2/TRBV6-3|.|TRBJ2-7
CASNSLSDPKPYEQYF
TGTGCCAGCAATTCGTTGTCAGACCCTAAACCCTACGAGCAGTACTTC
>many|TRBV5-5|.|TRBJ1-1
CASSLAAAETEAFF
TGTGCCAGCAGCTTGGCGGCAGCTGAGACTGAAGCTTTCTTT
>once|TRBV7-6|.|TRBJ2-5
CPSSPTVGTQETQYF
TGTCCCAGCAGCCCCACCGTGGGGACTCAAGAGACCCAGTACTTC
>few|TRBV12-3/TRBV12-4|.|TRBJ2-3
CASSRDSQRAYTQYF
TGTGCCAGCAGCCGGGACAGTCAGCGGGCATATACGCAGTATTTT
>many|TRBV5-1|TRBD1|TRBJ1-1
CASSLVPPGTGRLNTEAFF
TGCGCCAGCAGCTTGGTCCCACCCGGGACAGGGAGGTTGAACACTGAAGCTTTCTTT
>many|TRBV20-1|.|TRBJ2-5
CSALALETQYF
TGCAGCGCACTGGCGCTAGAGACCCAGTACTTC